A selection of T cell receptor beta chains follows, all from one sample in a study of blood T cells in healthy people across ages. Via MiXCR, TCRdb re-called the 5' RACE reads, giving one row per CDR3 protein. The sample contains 980,000 or so distinct CDR3 sequences, 45% to 50% of which appear only once. The sequencing input was blood. The receptors originated from a man aged 25 to 40 in good health. The CDR3 runs from the conserved cysteine through the conserved F or W.

V,CDR3
TRBV9,CASSVGLAGGLRPHNEQYF
TRBV28,CASSPGGGIQETQYF
TRBV6-6,CASSNGAARLSTDTQYF
TRBV4-1,CASSQLRAEDGYTF
TRBV6-1,CASSEAGEVDEQFF
TRBV4-2,CASSQEAEVSQPQHF
TRBV6-1,CASSSGFRGEAFF
TRBV20-1,CSAQAEDSLSGYTF
TRBV30,CAWSTGVYSPLHF
TRBV6-1,CASSERRAAGANVLTF
TRBV4-2,CASSLSVGGDQPQHF
TRBV29-1,CSVRSSGGATDTQYF
TRBV28,CASSPLGPANEKLFF
TRBV6-5,CASSYADRGPYEQFF
TRBV7-9,CASSFSTGGHEQFF
TRBV25-1,CASSEGGAQPQHF
TRBV7-2,CASSSPGPYGYTF
TRBV27,CASSSTGHSYEQYF
TRBV20-1,CSARQQGSGFYNEQFF
TRBV29-1,CSVEGLEGRDTQYF
TRBV5-6,CASSLPSGVSETQYF
TRBV10-3,CAISYSLQETQYF
TRBV2,CASSLGGVLNNEQFF
TRBV7-3,CASSFRAQPQHF
TRBV3-1,CASSPDLNYGYTF
TRBV10-3,CAIRSDSYNEQFF
TRBV27,CASSSSGSHEQYF
TRBV7-2,CASSLIAGGRGPYSEQFF
TRBV6-2/TRBV6-3,CASSPDRGLSYNEQFF
TRBV30,CAWRPGQGYNEQYF
TRBV9,CAGSVVVGNTEAFF
TRBV2,CASRDRSINQPQHF
TRBV5-1,CASSPDPLANEQFF
TRBV5-1,CASSLGISKDEQFF
TRBV10-3,CATAGTSGNEQFF
TRBV6-1,CASKREQGSFPGELFF
TRBV5-1,CASSLAASGGAWDTQYF
TRBV4-1,CASSQLQGATEQYF
TRBV6-2/TRBV6-3,CATSRGIYGYTF
TRBV4-2,CASSQAPGDPENTEAFF
TRBV20-1,CSARASADTQYF
TRBV4-2,CASSQDAGGVYNEQFF
TRBV28,CASSRRTVGYTF
TRBV27,CASSCPPSSGGINTGELFF
TRBV20-1,CSARDDRINEQFF